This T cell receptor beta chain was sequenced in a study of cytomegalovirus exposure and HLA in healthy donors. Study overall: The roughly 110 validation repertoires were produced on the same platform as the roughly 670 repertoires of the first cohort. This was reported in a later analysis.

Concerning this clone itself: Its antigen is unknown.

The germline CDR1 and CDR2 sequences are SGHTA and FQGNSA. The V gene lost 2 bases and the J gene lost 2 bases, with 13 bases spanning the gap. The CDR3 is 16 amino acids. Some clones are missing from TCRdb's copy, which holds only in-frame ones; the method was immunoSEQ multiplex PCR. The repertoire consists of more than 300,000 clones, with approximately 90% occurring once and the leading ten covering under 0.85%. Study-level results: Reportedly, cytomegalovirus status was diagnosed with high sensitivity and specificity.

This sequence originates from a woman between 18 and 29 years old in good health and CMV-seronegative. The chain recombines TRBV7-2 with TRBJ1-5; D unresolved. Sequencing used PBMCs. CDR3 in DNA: TGTGCCAGCAGCTTAAAAGCCTCCCCGGGCAATCAGCCCCAGCATTTT. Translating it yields CASSLKASPGNQPQHF.